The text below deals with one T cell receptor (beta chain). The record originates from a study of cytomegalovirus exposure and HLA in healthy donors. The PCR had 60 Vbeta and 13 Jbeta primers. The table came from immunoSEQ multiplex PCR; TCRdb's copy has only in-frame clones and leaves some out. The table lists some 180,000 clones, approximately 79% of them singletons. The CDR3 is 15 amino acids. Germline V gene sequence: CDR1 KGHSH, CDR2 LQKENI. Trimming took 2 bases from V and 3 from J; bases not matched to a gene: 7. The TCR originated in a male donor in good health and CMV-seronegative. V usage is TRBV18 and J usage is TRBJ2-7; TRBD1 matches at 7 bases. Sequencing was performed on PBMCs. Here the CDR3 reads CASSPGDSSVYEQYF. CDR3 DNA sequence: TGTGCCAGCTCACCAGGGGACAGTAGTGTCTACGAGCAGTACTTC.